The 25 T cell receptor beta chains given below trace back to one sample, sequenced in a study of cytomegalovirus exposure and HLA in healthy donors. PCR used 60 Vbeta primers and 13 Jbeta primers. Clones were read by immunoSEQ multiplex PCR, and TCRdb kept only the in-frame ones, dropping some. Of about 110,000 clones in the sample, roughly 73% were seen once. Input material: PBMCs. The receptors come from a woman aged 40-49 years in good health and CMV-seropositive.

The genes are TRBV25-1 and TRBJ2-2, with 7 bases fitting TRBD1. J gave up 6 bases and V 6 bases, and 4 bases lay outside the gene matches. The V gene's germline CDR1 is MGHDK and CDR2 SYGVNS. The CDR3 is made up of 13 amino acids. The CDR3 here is CASSRGGSGELFF. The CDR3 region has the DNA TGTGCCAGCAGCAGAGGGGGCTCCGGGGAGCTGTTTTTT.

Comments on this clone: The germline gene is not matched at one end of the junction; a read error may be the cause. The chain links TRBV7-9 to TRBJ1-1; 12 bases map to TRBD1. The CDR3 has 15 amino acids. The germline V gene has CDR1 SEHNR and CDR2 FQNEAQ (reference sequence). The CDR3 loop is CSSSPGTGGIWAAFF. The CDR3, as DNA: TGTTCCAGCAGCCCGGGGACAGGGGGCATCTGGGCAGCTTTCTTT.

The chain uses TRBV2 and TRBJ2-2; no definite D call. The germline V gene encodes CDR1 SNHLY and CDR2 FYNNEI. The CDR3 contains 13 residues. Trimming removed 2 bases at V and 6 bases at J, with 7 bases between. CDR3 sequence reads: CASSENSAGELFF. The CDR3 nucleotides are TGTGCCAGCAGTGAAAACTCTGCCGGGGAGCTGTTTTTT.

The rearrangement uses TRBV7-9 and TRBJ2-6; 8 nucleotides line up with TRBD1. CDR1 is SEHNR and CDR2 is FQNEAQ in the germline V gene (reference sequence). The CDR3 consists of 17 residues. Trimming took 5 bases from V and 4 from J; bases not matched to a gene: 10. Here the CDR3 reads CASSPDQGARGANVLTF. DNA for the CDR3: TGTGCCAGCAGCCCAGATCAGGGGGCGAGAGGGGCCAACGTCCTGACTTTC.

DNA of the CDR3: TGTGCCAGCAGCCCACAGGGGCCTAGAGACACTGAAGCTTTCTTT. Protein product: CASSPQGPRDTEAFF. V gene TRBV7-9 combines with J gene TRBJ1-1; 7 nucleotides line up with TRBD1. V lost 5 bases and J lost 3; bases outside the gene matches: 9. The CDR3 extends over 15 amino acids. CDR1 and CDR2 (germline): SEHNR, FQNEAQ (reference sequence).

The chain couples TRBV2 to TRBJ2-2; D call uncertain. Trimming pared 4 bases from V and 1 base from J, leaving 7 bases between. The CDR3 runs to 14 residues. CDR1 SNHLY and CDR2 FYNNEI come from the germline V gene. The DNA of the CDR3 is TGTGCCAGCAGTGCGCGGATGAACACCGGGGAGCTGTTTTTT. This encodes CASSARMNTGELFF.

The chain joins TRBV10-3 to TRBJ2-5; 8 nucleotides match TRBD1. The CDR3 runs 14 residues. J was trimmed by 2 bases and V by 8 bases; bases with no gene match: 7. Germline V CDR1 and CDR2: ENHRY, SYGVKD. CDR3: CAIGAGGPQETQYF. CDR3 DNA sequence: TGTGCCATCGGGGCAGGGGGCCCACAAGAGACCCAGTACTTC.

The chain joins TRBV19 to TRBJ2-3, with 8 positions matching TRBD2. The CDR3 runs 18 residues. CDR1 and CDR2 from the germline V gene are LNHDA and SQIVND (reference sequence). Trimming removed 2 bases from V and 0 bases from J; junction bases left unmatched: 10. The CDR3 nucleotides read TGTGCCAGTAGTATACGGAACCTGAGACTAGCGAGCACAGATACGCAGTATTTT. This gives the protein CASSIRNLRLASTDTQYF. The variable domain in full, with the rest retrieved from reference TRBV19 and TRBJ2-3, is DGGITQSPKYLFRKEGQNVTLSCEQNLNHDAMYWYRQDPGQGLRLIYYSQIVNDFQKGDIAEGYSVSREKKESFPLTVTSAQKNPTAFYLCASSIRNLRLASTDTQYFGPGTRLTVL.

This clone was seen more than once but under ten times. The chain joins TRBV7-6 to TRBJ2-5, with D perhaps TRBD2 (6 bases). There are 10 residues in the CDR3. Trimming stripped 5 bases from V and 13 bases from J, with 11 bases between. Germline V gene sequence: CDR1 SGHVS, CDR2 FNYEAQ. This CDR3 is CASSAGTLYF. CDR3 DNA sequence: TGTGCCAGCAGCGCCGGGACTCTGTACTTC.

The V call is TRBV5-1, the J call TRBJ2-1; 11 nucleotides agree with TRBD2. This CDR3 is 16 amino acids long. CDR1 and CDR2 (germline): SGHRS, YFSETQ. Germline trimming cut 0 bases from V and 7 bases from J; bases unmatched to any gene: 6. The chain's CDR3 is CASSLAASGGLNEQFF. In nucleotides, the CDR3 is TGCGCCAGCAGCTTGGCCGCTAGCGGGGGGTTGAATGAGCAGTTCTTC.

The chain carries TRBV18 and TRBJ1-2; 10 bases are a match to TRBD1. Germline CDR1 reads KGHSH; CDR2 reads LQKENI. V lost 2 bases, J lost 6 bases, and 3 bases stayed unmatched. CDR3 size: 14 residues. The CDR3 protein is CASSPKTGGDGYTF. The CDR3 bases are TGTGCCAGCTCACCAAAGACAGGGGGCGATGGCTACACCTTC.

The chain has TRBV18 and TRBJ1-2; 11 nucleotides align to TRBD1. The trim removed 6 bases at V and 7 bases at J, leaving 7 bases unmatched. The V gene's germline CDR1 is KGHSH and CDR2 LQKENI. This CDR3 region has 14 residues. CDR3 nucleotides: TGTGCCAGCTCCCCGGGACAGGGGGAACCTGGCTACACCTTC. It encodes CASSPGQGEPGYTF.

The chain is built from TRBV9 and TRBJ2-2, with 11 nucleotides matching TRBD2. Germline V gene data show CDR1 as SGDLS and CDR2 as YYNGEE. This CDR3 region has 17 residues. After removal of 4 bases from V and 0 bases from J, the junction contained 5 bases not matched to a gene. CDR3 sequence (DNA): TGTGCCAGCAGCCCCCGACTAGCGGGGTCGAACACCGGGGAGCTGTTTTTT. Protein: CASSPRLAGSNTGELFF.

This chain's CDR3 is CASSPRVGQETQYF. The CDR3 DNA follows: TGTGCCAGCTCACCCAGGGTAGGGCAAGAGACCCAGTACTTC. The chain recombines TRBV18 with TRBJ2-5; TRBD1 might be the D (5 bases). The CDR3 loop spans 14 amino acids. V was cut by 3 bases and J by 2 bases, with 10 bases left in between. CDR1 and CDR2 (germline): KGHSH, LQKENI.

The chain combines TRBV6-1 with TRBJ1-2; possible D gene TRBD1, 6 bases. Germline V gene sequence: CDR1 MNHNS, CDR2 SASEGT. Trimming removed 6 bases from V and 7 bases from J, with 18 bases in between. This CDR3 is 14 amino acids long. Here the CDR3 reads CASRPSGTTGGYTF. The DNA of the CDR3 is TGTGCCAGCAGGCCCTCCGGGACAACGGGTGGCTACACCTTC.

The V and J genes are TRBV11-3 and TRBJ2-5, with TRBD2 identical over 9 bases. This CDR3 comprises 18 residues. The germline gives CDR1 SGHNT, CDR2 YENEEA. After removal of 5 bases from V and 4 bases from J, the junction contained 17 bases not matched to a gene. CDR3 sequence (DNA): TGTGCCAGCAGCCCCGGGGGCCTTGCGGGGGGGCTTCCAGAGACCCAGTACTTC. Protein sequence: CASSPGGLAGGLPETQYF.

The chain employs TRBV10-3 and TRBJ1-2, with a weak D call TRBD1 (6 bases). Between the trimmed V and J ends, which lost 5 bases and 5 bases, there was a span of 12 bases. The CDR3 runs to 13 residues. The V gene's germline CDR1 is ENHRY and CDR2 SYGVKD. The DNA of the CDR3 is TGTGCCATCAGTAAAGACAGGATTTATGGCTACACCTTC. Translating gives CAISKDRIYGYTF.

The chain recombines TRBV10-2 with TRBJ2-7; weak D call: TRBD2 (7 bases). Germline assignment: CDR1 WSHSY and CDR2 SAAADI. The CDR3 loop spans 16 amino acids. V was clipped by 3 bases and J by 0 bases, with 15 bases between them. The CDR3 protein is CASSDVGGGSSYEQYF. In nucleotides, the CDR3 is TGCGCCAGCAGTGATGTGGGAGGGGGAAGCTCCTACGAGCAGTACTTC.

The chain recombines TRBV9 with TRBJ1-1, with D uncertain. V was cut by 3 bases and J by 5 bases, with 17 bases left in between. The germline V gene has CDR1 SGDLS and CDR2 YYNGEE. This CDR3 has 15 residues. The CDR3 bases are TGTGCCAGCAGCGCCAGCGCGGGCCAAGGGACTGAAGCTTTCTTT. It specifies CASSASAGQGTEAFF.

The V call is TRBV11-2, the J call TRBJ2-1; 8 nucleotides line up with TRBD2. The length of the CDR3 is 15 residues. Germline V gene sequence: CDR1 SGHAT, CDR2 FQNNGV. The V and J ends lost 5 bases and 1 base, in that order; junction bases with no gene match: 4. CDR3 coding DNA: TGTGCCAGCAGCCTGGCGGGAGGTTCCTACAATGAGCAGTTCTTC. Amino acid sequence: CASSLAGGSYNEQFF.

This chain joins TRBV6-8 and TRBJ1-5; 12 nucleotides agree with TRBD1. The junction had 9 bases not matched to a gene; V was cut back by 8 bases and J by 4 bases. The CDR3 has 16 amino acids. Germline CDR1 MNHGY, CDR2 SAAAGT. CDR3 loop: CASPTRGQGANQPQHF. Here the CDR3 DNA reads TGTGCCAGCCCGACTAGGGGACAGGGGGCGAATCAGCCCCAGCATTTT.

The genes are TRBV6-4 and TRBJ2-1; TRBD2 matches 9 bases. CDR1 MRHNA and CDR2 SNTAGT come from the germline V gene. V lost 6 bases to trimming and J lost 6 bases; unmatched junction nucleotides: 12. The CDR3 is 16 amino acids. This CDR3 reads CASRRTQGLAANEQFF. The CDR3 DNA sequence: TGTGCCAGCAGGAGAACCCAGGGACTAGCTGCCAATGAGCAGTTCTTC.

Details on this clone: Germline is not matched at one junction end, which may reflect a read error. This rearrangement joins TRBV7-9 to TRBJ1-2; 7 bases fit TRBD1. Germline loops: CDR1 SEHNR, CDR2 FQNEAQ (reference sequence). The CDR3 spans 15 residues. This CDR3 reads CSSSYPGQANYGYTF. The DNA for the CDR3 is TGTTCCAGCAGCTACCCAGGACAGGCTAACTATGGCTACACCTTC.

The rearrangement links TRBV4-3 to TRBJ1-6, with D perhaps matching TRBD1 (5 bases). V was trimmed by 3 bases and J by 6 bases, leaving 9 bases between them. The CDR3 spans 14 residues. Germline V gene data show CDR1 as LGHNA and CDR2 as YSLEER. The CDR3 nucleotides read TGCGCCAGCAGCCAGACAGTAGCTAATTCACCCCTCCACTTT. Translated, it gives CASSQTVANSPLHF.

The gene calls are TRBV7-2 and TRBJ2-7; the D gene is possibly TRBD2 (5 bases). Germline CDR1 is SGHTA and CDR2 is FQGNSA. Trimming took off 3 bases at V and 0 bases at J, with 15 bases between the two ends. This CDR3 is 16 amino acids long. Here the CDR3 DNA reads TGTGCCAGCAGCTTTAGTGGGAGCAGGAGCTCCTACGAGCAGTACTTC. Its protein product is CASSFSGSRSSYEQYF.